This T cell receptor beta chain was retrieved from a study of shared clonotypes between healthy human individuals. Study-wide findings and caveats: Since donors were few, the genetic and exposure-history diversity represented was limited. Larger estimated richness was generally recorded for naive subsets relative to memory subsets. Rarefaction showed that sequencing of sorted subsets was incomplete (despite large depth).

Positive CCR7 selection of CD45RO-negative cells yielded the naive CD8 cells, and terminally differentiated effector memory CD45RA+ cells were excluded. Those who donated, Caucasian adults without exception, all lived in Nashville, Tennessee. This clone has a single count. Antigen: not known. In germline, CDR1 is MNHNS, CDR2 SASEGT. CDR3 length: 17 residues. J was trimmed by 0 bases and V by 3 bases; bases with no gene match: 7. Only in-frame clones appear in the TCRdb table, and some are missing; sequencing was by immunoSEQ multiplex PCR. Of 1.5 million to 2.5 million clones listed, about 94% are singletons.

The chain carries TRBV6-1 and TRBJ2-3; 9 nucleotides agree with TRBD2. The sequencing input was naive CD8+ T cells sorted from blood. The receptor's source is a man younger than 35 in good health. This chain's CDR3 is CASSDLGTSGSTDTQYF. The CDR3, as DNA: TGTGCCAGCAGTGACCTCGGTACTAGCGGGAGCACAGATACGCAGTATTTT.